This T cell receptor beta chain came from a study of T-cell memory formation after mild COVID-19. Study findings and constraints: CM and EM subsets held most contracting CD4+ clones; EMRA held CD8+ ones. While clones contracting from day 15 to 85 were balanced between CD4 and CD8, later expanders leaned CD4+. Several responding clones turned up in pre-infection memory, indicating that cross-reactive memory may have taken part.

Constant-segment primers served in 5'RACE that generated TCR alpha and TCR beta cDNA libraries bearing sample barcodes and UMIs. One entry per CDR3 protein results from TCRdb running MiXCR on the 5' RACE reads. The sample lists around 430,000 distinct CDR3 sequences, about a sixth seen once, with approximately 21% in the top ten. Points on this clonotype: What it binds is not known.

V shed 5 bases and J shed 4 bases, with 17 bases lying between them. There are 15 residues in the CDR3. CDR1 is LGHNA, CDR2 YSLEER, per germline. The source of this sequence is a man younger than 35 who had mild COVID-19 (a few samples of this study predate the infection). Cell type and time point are not known. V and J are TRBV4-3 and TRBJ1-2, with D tentatively TRBD1 (6 bases). The sample taken for sequencing was PBMCs or a T cell subset sorted from them (not recorded which). CDR3 region: CASSVIRTASYGYTF. CDR3 in DNA: TGCGCCAGCAGCGTGATCCGGACAGCCTCCTATGGCTACACCTTC.